The rows below give T cell receptor beta chains drawn from one sample of a study of shared clonotypes between healthy human individuals. Measured with immunoSEQ multiplex PCR; TCRdb has only the in-frame clones, and not every one. The profile shows approximately 500,000 clones, about 96% of them singletons. The sample was naive CD4+ T cells sorted from blood. These receptor sequences come from a woman aged 25 to 45 in good health. Both conserved end residues are trimmed from each CDR3. D genes are given only for firm matches.

>TRBV28|TRBJ1-2|.
ASRDRTLYGYT
>TRBV19|TRBJ2-7|TRBD2
ASSTSGRNEQY
>TRBV19|TRBJ1-1|.
ASSIGSGLNTEAF
>TRBV18|TRBJ1-4|.
ASSIARGSNEKLF
>TRBV11-3|TRBJ2-7|.
ASSRVGASHEQY
>TRBV6-1|TRBJ2-7|TRBD2
ASRTSGRNYEQY
>TRBV6-1|TRBJ1-5|TRBD1
ASKAGGHSNQPQH
>TRBV7-9|TRBJ2-3|TRBD2
ASSLGGLAIDTQY
>TRBV14|TRBJ2-7|TRBD2
ASSQGKGEGEQY
>TRBV11-2|TRBJ2-1|.
ASSSSQTSYEQF
>TRBV2|TRBJ1-1|TRBD1
ASSPTGGLNTEAF
>TRBV5-4|TRBJ2-7|.
ASSRGTPSYEQY
>TRBV5-1|TRBJ2-7|TRBD1
ASSPIPPGKGQTYEQY
>TRBV5-6|TRBJ1-5|.
ASSFGRNQPQH
>TRBV27|TRBJ1-1|.
ASRARREGTEAF
>TRBV27|TRBJ2-2|.
ASSLMGAVTGELF
>TRBV9|TRBJ2-1|TRBD1
ASSPRTGADNEQF
>TRBV10-1|TRBJ2-7|.
ASSAWGSYEQY
>TRBV25-1|TRBJ2-7|.
ASKDTNSYEQY
>TRBV5-4|TRBJ2-1|TRBD1
ASSEDRGPNEQF
>TRBV18|TRBJ2-7|TRBD1
ASSPTGQSYEQY
>TRBV14|TRBJ1-1|.
ASSQGAPRQRTNTEAF
>TRBV27|TRBJ1-1|.
ASSFSLLGRGNTEAF
>TRBV28|TRBJ1-5|.
ASSLSLQPQH
>TRBV7-9|TRBJ2-1|.
ASSPRDFYNEQF
>TRBV5-1|TRBJ1-2|.
ASSLLGGQPYGYT
>TRBV9|TRBJ1-1|.
ASSTGVLNTEAF